This T cell receptor (beta chain) comes out of a study of blood T cell repertoires in COVID-19. Authors' data handling: Amplifying reference gene primers gave estimates of nucleated cell counts. Assay used: immunoSEQ multiplex PCR; TCRdb lists only in-frame clones, some missing. The D gene and trimming were derived from the DNA, and the V and J assignments and clone size from that table. The data show about 180,000 clones, approximately 85% seen once. V lost 5 bases to trimming and J lost 2 bases, with 23 bases between them. There are 18 residues in the CDR3. Germline V gene sequence: CDR1 SGHTA, CDR2 FQGNSA.

The receptor's source is a human donor with active or convalescent COVID-19. The donor label of this sample is uncertain. V gene TRBV7-2 combines with J gene TRBJ2-3; tentative D call: TRBD2 (5 bases). The sample was peripheral blood. The CDR3 DNA is TGTGCCAGCAGCCCCCTACCGGGGAAGAGATGGAACACAGATACGCAGTATTTT. Protein: CASSPLPGKRWNTDTQYF.